The T cell receptor (beta chain) described here comes from a study of blood T cell repertoires in COVID-19. At the level of the study: COVID-19 samples, acute and convalescent, were from the United States, Italy and Spain. T cells, B-cell-depleted T cells, or PBMCs provided the cDNA or gDNA that served as material.

The CDR3 sequence is 14 residues long. The V gene lost 4 bases and the J gene lost 3 bases, with 11 bases spanning the gap. Per germline, CDR1 SGHKS and CDR2 YYEKEE (reference sequence). Under the authors' procedure: Reference gene primers were amplified, and this amplification served to estimate nucleated cell counts. TCRdb keeps only in-frame clones here, not all; method: immunoSEQ multiplex PCR. V and J calls and clone size are copied from that table; D and trimming were computed from the DNA. This repertoire shows some 5,200 clones, more than 70% found once; its top ten account for about 2.9%. This TCR derives from a woman of 80 years or more with acute or convalescent COVID-19. The chain has TRBV5-5 and TRBJ1-5; D may be TRBD1 (6 bases). Sequenced: peripheral blood. CDR3 DNA: TGTGCCAGCAGCACCACAGGGAACAATCAGCCCCAGCATTTT. The encoded protein is CASSTTGNNQPQHF. The complete variable domain, with remaining parts taken from reference TRBV5-5 and TRBJ1-5, reads DAGVTQSPTHLIKTRGQQVTLRCSPISGHKSVSWYQQVLGQGPQFIFQYYEKEERGRGNFPDRFSARQFPNYSSELNVNALLLGDSALYLCASSTTGNNQPQHFGDGTRLSIL.